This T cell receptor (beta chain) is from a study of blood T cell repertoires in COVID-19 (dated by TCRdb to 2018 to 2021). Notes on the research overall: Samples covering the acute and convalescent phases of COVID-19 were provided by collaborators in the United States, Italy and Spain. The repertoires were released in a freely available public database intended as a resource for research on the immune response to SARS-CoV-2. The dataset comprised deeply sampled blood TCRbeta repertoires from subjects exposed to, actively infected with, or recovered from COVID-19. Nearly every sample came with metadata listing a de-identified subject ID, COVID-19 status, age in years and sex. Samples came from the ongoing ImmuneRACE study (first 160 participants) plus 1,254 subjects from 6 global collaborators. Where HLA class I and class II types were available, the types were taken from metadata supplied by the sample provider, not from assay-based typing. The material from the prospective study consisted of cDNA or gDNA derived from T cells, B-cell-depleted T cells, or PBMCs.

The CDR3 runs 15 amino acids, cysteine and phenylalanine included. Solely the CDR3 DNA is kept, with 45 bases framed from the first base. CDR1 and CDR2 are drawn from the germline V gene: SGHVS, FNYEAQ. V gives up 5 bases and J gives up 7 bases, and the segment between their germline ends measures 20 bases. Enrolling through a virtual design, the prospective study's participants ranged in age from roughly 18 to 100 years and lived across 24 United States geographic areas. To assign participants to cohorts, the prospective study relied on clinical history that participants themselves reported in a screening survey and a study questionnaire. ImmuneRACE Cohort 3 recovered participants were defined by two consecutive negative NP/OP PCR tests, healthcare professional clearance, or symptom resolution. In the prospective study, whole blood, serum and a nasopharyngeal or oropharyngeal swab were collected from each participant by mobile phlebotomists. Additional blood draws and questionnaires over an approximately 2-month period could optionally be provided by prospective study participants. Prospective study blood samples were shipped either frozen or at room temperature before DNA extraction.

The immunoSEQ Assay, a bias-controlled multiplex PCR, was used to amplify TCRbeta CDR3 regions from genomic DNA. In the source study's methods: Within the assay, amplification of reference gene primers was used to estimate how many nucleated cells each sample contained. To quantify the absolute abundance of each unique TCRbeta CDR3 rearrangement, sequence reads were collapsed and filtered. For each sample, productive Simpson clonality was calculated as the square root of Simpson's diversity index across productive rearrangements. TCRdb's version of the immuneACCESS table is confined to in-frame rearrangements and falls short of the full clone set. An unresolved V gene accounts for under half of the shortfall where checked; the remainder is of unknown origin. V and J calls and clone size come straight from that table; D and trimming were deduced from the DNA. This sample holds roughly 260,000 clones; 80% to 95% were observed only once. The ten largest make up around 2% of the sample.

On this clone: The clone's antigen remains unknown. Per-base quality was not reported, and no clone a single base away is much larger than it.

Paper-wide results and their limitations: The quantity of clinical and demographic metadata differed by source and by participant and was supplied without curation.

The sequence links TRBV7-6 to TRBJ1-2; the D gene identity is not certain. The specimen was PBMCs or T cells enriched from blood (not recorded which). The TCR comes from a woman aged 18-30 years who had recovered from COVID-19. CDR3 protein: CASSLSGSPLSGYTF. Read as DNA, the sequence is TGTGCCAGCAGCCTTTCGGGGTCCCCTCTCAGTGGCTACACCTTC.